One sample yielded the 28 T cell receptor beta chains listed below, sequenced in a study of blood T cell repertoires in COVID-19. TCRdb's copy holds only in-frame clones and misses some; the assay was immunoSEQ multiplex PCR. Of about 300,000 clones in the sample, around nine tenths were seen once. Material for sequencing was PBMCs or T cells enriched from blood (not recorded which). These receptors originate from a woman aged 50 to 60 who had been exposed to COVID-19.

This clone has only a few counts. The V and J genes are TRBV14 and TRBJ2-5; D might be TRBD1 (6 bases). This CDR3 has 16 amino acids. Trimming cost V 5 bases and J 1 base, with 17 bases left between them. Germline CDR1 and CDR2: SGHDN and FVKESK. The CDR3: CASSFTGWGSQETQYF. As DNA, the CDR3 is TGTGCCAGCAGCTTTACAGGGTGGGGATCCCAAGAGACCCAGTACTTC.

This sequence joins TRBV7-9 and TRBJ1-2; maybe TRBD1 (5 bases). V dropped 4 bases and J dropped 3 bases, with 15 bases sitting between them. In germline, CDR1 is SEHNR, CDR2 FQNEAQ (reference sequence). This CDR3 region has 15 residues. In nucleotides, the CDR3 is TGTGCCAGCAGCTCCGTTGGGGGGGGAGACTATGGCTACACCTTC. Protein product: CASSSVGGGDYGYTF.

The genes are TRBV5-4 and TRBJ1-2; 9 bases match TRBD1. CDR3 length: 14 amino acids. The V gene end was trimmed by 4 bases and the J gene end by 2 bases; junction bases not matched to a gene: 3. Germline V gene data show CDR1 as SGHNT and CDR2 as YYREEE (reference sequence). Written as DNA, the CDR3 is TGTGCCAGCAGCACCGGACAGGGGAACTATGGCTACACCTTC. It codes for CASSTGQGNYGYTF. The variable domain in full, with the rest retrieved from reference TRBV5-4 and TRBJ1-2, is ETGVTQSPTHLIKTRGQQVTLRCSSQSGHNTVSWYQQALGQGPQFIFQYYREEENGRGNFPPRFSGLQFPNYSSELNVNALELDDSALYLCASSTGQGNYGYTFGSGTRLTVV.

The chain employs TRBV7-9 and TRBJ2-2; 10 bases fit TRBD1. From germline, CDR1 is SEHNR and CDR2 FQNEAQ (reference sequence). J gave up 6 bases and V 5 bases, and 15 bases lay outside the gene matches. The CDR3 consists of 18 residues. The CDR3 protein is CASSVRRNRDRGPGELFF. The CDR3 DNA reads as TGTGCCAGCAGCGTAAGAAGAAACCGGGACAGGGGCCCCGGGGAGCTGTTTTTT. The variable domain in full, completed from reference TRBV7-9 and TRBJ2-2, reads DTGVSQNPRHKITKRGQNVTFRCDPISEHNRLYWYRQTLGQGPEFLTYFQNEAQLEKSRLLSDRFSAERPKGSFSTLEIQRTEQGDSAMYLCASSVRRNRDRGPGELFFGEGSRLTVL.

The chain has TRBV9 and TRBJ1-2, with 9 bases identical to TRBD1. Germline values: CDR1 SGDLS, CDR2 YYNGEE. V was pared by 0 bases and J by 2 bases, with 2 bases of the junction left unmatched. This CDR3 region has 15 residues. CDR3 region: CASSVEGTGNYGYTF. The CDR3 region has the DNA TGTGCCAGCAGCGTAGAAGGGACAGGGAACTATGGCTACACCTTC.

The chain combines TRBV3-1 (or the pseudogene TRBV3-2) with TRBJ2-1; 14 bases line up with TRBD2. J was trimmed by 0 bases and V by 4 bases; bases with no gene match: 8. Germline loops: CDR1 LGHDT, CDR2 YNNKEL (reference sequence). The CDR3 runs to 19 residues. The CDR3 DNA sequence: TGTGCCAGCAGCCCCCGGTGGGGACTAGCGGGGGCCTCCTACAATGAGCAGTTCTTC. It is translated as CASSPRWGLAGASYNEQFF.

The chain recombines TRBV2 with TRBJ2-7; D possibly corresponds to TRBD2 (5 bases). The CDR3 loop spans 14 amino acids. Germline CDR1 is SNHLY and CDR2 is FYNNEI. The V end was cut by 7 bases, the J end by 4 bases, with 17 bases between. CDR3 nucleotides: TGTGCCAGCACTTCAATTGAGACTAATTACGAGCAGTACTTC. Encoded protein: CASTSIETNYEQYF.

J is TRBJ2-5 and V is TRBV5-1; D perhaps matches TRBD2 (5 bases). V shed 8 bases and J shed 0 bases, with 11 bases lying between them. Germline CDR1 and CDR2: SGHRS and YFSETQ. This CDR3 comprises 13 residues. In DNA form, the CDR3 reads TGCGCCAGTCTCGGGGATTACCAAGAGACCCAGTACTTC. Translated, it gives CASLGDYQETQYF.

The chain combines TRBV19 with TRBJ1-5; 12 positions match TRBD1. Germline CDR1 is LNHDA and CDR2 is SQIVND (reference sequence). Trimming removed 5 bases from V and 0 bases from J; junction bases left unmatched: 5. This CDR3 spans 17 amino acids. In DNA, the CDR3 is TGTGCCAGTAGTTCGGGACAGGGGGCCTATAGCAATCAGCCCCAGCATTTT. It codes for CASSSGQGAYSNQPQHF.

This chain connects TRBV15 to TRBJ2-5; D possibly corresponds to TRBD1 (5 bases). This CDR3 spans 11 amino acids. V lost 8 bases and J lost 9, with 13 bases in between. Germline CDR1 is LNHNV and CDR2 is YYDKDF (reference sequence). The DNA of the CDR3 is TGTGCCACCCGTCTGGTAGGGGCCCAGTACTTC. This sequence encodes CATRLVGAQYF.

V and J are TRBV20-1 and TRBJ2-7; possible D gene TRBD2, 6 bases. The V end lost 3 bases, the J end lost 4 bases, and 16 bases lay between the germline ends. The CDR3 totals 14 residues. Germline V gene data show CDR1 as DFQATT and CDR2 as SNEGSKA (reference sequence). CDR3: CSASQSGERYEQYF. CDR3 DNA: TGCAGTGCTAGTCAATCGGGAGAGCGGTACGAGCAGTACTTC.

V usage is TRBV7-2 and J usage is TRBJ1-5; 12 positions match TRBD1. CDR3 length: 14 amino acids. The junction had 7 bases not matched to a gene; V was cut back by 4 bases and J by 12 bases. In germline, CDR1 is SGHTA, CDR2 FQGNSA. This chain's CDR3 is CASSSGQGARNQHF. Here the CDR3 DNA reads TGTGCCAGCAGCTCGGGACAGGGGGCGAGGAACCAGCATTTT.

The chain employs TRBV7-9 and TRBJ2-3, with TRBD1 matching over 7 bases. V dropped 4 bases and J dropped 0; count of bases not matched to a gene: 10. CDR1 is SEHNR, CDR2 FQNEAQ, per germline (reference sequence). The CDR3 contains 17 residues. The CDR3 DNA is TGTGCCAGCAGCTACGTCCCCGGGACAGCTAGCACAGATACGCAGTATTTT. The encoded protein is CASSYVPGTASTDTQYF.

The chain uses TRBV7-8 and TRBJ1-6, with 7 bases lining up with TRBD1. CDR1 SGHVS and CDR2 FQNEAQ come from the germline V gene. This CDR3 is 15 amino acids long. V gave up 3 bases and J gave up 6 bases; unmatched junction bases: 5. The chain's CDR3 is CASSFETGPNSPLHF. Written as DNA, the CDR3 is TGTGCCAGCAGCTTTGAGACAGGGCCTAATTCACCCCTCCACTTT.

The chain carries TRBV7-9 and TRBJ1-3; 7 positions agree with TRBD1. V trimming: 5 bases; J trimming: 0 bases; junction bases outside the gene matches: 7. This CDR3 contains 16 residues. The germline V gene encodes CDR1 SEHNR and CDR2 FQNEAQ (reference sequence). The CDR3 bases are TGTGCCAGCAGCCAGGTCCGGGACAGCTCTGGAAACACCATATATTTT. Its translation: CASSQVRDSSGNTIYF.

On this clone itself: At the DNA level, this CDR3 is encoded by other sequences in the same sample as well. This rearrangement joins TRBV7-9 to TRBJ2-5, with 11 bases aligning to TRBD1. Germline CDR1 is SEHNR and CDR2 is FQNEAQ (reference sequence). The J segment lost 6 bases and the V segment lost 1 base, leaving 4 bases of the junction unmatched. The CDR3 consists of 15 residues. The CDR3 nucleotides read TGTGCCAGCAGCTTAGGGACAGGGGGCCTGAAGACCCAGTACTTC. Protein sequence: CASSLGTGGLKTQYF.

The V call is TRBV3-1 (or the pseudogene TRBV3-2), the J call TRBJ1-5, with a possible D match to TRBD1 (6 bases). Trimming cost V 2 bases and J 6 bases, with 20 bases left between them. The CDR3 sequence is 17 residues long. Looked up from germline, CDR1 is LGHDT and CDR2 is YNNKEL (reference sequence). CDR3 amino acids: CASSQFVPLKGGQPQHF. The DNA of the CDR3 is TGTGCCAGCAGCCAATTCGTCCCTCTGAAAGGGGGTCAGCCCCAGCATTTT.

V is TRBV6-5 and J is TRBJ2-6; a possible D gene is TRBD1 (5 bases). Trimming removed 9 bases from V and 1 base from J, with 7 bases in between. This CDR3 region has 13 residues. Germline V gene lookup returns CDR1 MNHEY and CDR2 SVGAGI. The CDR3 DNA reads TGTGCCAGTGGGGCGTCTGGGGCCAACGTCCTGACTTTC. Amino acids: CASGASGANVLTF.

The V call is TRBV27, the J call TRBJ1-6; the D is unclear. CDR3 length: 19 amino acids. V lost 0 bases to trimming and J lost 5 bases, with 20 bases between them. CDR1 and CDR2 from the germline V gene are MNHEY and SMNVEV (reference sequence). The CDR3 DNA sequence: TGTGCCAGCAGTTTATCGGGTAACCCCTTCGGGTTTAATAATTCACCCCTCCACTTT. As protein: CASSLSGNPFGFNNSPLHF.

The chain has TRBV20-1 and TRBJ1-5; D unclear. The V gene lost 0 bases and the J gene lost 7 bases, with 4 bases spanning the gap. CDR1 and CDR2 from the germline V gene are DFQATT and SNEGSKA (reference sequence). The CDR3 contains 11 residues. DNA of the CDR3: TGCAGTGCTAGAGATCAGCAGCCCCAGCATTTT. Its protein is CSARDQQPQHF.

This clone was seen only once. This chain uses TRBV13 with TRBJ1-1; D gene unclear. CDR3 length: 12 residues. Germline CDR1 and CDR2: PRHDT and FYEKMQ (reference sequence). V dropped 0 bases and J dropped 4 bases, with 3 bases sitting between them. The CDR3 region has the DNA TGTGCCAGCAGCTTAGGCCTCACTGAAGCTTTCTTT. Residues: CASSLGLTEAFF.

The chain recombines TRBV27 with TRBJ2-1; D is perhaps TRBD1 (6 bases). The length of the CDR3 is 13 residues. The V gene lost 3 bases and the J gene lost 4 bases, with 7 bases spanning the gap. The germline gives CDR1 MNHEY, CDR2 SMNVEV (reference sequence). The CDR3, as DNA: TGTGCCAGCAGTTTTACAGGGTACAATGAGCAGTTCTTC. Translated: CASSFTGYNEQFF.

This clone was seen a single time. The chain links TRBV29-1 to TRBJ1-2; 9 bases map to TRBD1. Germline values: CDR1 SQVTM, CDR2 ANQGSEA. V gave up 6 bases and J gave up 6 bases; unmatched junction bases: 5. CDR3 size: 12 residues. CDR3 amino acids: CSVHRGPDGYTF. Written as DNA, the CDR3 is TGCAGCGTGCACAGGGGGCCGGATGGCTACACCTTC.

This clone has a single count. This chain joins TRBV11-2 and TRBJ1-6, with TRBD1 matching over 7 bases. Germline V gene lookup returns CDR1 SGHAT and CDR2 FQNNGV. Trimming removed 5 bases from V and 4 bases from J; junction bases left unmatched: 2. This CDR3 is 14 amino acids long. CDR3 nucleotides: TGTGCCAGCAGCCTACAGGGGTATAATTCACCCCTCCACTTT. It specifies CASSLQGYNSPLHF.

In DNA form, the CDR3 reads TGTGCCATCGAAGGGACTAGCGGGGGCCTAGATACGCAGTATTTT. This translates into CAIEGTSGGLDTQYF. V usage is TRBV10-3 and J usage is TRBJ2-3, with 14 bases fitting TRBD2. The germline gives CDR1 ENHRY, CDR2 SYGVKD. This CDR3 has 15 amino acids. V gave up 8 bases and J gave up 5 bases; unmatched junction bases: 6.

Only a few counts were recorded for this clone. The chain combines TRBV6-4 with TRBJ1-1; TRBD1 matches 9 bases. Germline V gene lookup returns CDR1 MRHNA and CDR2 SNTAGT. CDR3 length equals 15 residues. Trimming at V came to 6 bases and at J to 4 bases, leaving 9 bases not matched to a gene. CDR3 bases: TGTGCCAGCAGCCGCGGGACAGGGTTTGGCACTGAAGCTTTCTTT. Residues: CASSRGTGFGTEAFF.

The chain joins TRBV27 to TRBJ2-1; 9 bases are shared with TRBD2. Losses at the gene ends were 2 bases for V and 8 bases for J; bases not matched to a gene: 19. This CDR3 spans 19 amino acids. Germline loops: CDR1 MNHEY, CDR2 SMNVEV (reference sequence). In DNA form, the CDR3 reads TGTGCCAGCAGTTTACCTCGGGGTAGCGGGGGTGCTCAGCGTCATGAGCAGTTCTTC. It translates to CASSLPRGSGGAQRHEQFF.

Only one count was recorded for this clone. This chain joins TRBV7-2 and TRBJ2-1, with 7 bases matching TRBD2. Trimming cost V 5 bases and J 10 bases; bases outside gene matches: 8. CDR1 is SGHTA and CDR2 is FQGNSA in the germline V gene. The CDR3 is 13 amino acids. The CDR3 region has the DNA TGTGCCAGCAGCCCAAGCCGGGACTACGAGCAGTTCTTC. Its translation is CASSPSRDYEQFF.